The T cell receptor (beta chain) under discussion was sequenced for a study of vaccination and CD4 T cells after COVID-19. Study at large: Convalescent donors totaled six males and four females, including two who were Hispanic. Cells received overlapping spike peptides from SARS-CoV-2, HCoV-NL63, HCoV-OC43 and HCoV-229E as stimulation.

Oncomine TCR Beta short-read sequencing was applied to DNA from cultured CD4+ T cells. TCRdb re-called the PCR reads through MiXCR, storing one row per CDR3 protein. The sample includes about 20,000 distinct CDR3 sequences, 54% of them seen just once. Treatment noted: approximately 9-day PBMC culture with coronavirus spike peptide pools or control peptides (ViraFEST assay). About this clonotype itself: Its antigen is not identified.

Trimming took off 4 bases at V and 4 bases at J, with 12 bases between the two ends. CDR1 DFQATT and CDR2 SNEGSKA come from the germline V gene (reference sequence). This CDR3 spans 13 amino acids. The specimen was CD4+ T cells from blood, cultured in vitro. This chain connects TRBV20-1 to TRBJ2-3; D is undetermined. The sequence came from a human donor who had recovered from COVID-19. The CDR3 reads CSAIGRVADTQYF. The CDR3, as DNA: TGCAGTGCTATAGGTCGGGTCGCAGATACGCAGTATTTT.